Presented here are 23 T cell receptor beta chains from one specimen sequenced in a study of T cell responses to AZD1222 COVID-19 vaccine. Clones were read by immunoSEQ multiplex PCR, and TCRdb kept only the in-frame ones, dropping some. Among 100,000 to 150,000 clones listed, approximately 91% were seen once. The sample in question was peripheral blood, obtained 28 days after the second AZD1222 dose. The receptors originated from an adult who received the AZD1222 COVID-19 vaccine.

A single count supports this clone. The chain is built from TRBV9 and TRBJ1-2; D gene uncertain. Germline lookup yields CDR1 SGDLS and CDR2 YYNGEE. The CDR3 loop spans 17 amino acids. V lost 0 bases, J lost 8 bases, and 23 bases lay in between. DNA of the CDR3: TGTGCCAGCAGCGTAGATCCCGCCACAGCCGTGACCTCGGGCTACACCTTC. Translation: CASSVDPATAVTSGYTF.

The V call is TRBV19, the J call TRBJ2-2, with D perhaps matching TRBD1 or TRBD2 (5 bases each). The CDR3 sequence is 15 residues long. Germline lookup yields CDR1 LNHDA and CDR2 SQIVND (reference sequence). Trimming took 7 bases from V and 0 from J, leaving 12 bases between them. CDR3 protein: CASIRGDANTGELFF. DNA for the CDR3: TGTGCCAGTATTAGGGGAGACGCGAACACCGGGGAGCTGTTTTTT.

The V call is TRBV19, the J call TRBJ2-2, with TRBD1 matching 8 bases. The germline CDR1 and CDR2 sequences are LNHDA and SQIVND (reference sequence). The length of the CDR3 is 16 residues. Trimming cost V 6 bases and J 2 bases; bases outside gene matches: 8. CDR3 amino acids: CASRPRQGLNTGELFF. The DNA for the CDR3 is TGTGCCAGTAGACCCCGACAGGGGCTAAACACCGGGGAGCTGTTTTTT.

The chain has TRBV24-1 and TRBJ1-6, with 7 bases fitting TRBD1. The CDR3 runs to 18 residues. Germline lookup yields CDR1 KGHDR and CDR2 SFDVKD. The trim removed 4 bases at V and 7 bases at J, leaving 15 bases unmatched. The CDR3 sequence is CATSDRLPWTGRNSPLHF. The CDR3 DNA follows: TGTGCCACCAGTGACCGACTCCCCTGGACAGGTCGCAATTCACCCCTCCACTTT.

This rearrangement joins TRBV4-1 to TRBJ1-2; D gene uncertain. CDR3 length: 14 residues. V was pared by 0 bases and J by 8 bases, with 13 bases between. The germline CDR1 and CDR2 sequences are MGHRA and YSYEKL. CDR3 in DNA: TGCGCCAGCAGCCAAGAGGGGTTCAGAGGGGGCTACACCTTC. Protein: CASSQEGFRGGYTF.

Details on this clone: The sample has other DNA sequences that encode this CDR3 too. J is TRBJ1-2 and V is TRBV28, with no clear D. The V end lost 3 bases, the J end lost 5 bases, and 10 bases lay between the germline ends. CDR1 is MDHEN and CDR2 is SYDVKM in the germline V gene. This CDR3 has 13 residues. The CDR3 region is CASSLLAGYGYTF. The CDR3 DNA reads as TGTGCCAGCAGTTTGTTAGCCGGGTATGGCTACACCTTC.

The chain employs TRBV9 and TRBJ2-5; 8 bases agree with TRBD1. V lost 2 bases, J lost 2 bases, and 8 bases stayed unmatched. The CDR3 has 16 residues. The germline gives CDR1 SGDLS, CDR2 YYNGEE. CDR3 sequence: CASSVSPGQAQETQYF. CDR3 nucleotide sequence: TGTGCCAGCAGCGTGTCACCGGGACAGGCTCAAGAGACCCAGTACTTC. Together with reference TRBV9 and TRBJ2-5, the CDR3 gives the full variable domain: DSGVTQTPKHLITATGQRVTLRCSPRSGDLSVYWYQQSLDQGLQFLIQYYNGEERAKGNILERFSAQQFPDLHSELNLSSLELGDSALYFCASSVSPGQAQETQYFGPGTRLLVL.

The V and J genes are TRBV6-1 and TRBJ1-5; D unresolved. CDR3 length equals 16 residues. V was pared by 0 bases and J by 1 base, with 10 bases between. Per germline, CDR1 MNHNS and CDR2 SASEGT. As DNA, the CDR3 is TGTGCCAGCAGTGAAGCAAGACTTAGAAGCAATCAGCCCCAGCATTTT. The encoded protein is CASSEARLRSNQPQHF.

The chain links TRBV27 to TRBJ2-7, with 9 bases matching TRBD2. Trimming at V came to 4 bases and at J to 2 bases, leaving 3 bases not matched to a gene. CDR3 length: 14 amino acids. CDR1 and CDR2 from the germline V gene are MNHEY and SMNVEV (reference sequence). For the CDR3, the DNA is TGTGCCAGCAGTTGGGCTAGCGGGACCTACGAGCAGTACTTC. It codes for CASSWASGTYEQYF.

The chain employs TRBV3-1 (or the pseudogene TRBV3-2) and TRBJ1-1, with TRBD1 as a possible D gene (6 bases). Trimming shortened V by 4 bases and J by 0 bases, and 9 bases separated the two germline ends. Germline V CDR1 and CDR2: LGHDT, YNNKEL (reference sequence). CDR3 length: 14 residues. The DNA of the CDR3 is TGTGCCAGCAGCCCCGGACAGCTGAACACTGAAGCTTTCTTT. It is translated as CASSPGQLNTEAFF.

CDR3 coding DNA: TGCAGCGTTGAAACTGGGTGGGACTACGAGCAGTACTTC. This translates into CSVETGWDYEQYF. The V gene is TRBV29-1, the J gene TRBJ2-7; D not resolved. The CDR3 totals 13 residues. Germline values: CDR1 SQVTM, CDR2 ANQGSEA. V was cut by 2 bases and J by 3 bases, with 11 bases left in between.

The chain carries TRBV6-5 and TRBJ1-1; D not certain. This CDR3 region has 13 residues. V was shortened by 6 bases and J by 4 bases, with 12 bases between the two germline ends. Germline CDR1 reads MNHEY; CDR2 reads SVGAGI. This CDR3 reads CASSSAVGTEAFF. CDR3 nucleotides: TGTGCCAGCAGCTCAGCGGTTGGCACTGAAGCTTTCTTT.

The chain carries TRBV5-1 and TRBJ2-3; 12 bases match TRBD1. CDR3 size: 15 residues. CDR1 SGHRS and CDR2 YFSETQ come from the germline V gene. The trim removed 4 bases at V and 4 bases at J, leaving 4 bases unmatched. CDR3 sequence (DNA): TGCGCCAGCAGCCTCGGGACAGGGGGCCCAGATACGCAGTATTTT. Residues: CASSLGTGGPDTQYF.

The rearrangement uses TRBV19 and TRBJ2-5, with D unresolved. V gave up 6 bases and J gave up 1 base, with 15 bases separating them. CDR3 length equals 15 residues. Germline lookup yields CDR1 LNHDA and CDR2 SQIVND (reference sequence). This CDR3 is CASSQRAVRQETQYF. DNA for the CDR3: TGTGCCAGTAGCCAAAGGGCGGTACGCCAAGAGACCCAGTACTTC.

The chain carries TRBV3-1 (or the pseudogene TRBV3-2) and TRBJ1-2; 8 bases map to TRBD1. The trim removed 4 bases at V and 9 bases at J, leaving 7 bases unmatched. The CDR3 has 13 residues. Germline V lookup: CDR1 LGHDT, CDR2 YNNKEL (reference sequence). As DNA, the CDR3 is TGTGCCAGCAGCCGGGGACAGGAGACCCGCTACACCTTC. Translation: CASSRGQETRYTF.

This clone was counted a single time. V gene TRBV20-1 combines with J gene TRBJ1-2; D may be TRBD1 (5 bases). This CDR3 spans 10 amino acids. V dropped 3 bases and J dropped 10 bases, with 9 bases sitting between them. CDR1 and CDR2 (germline): DFQATT, SNEGSKA (reference sequence). The CDR3 protein is CSARGVAYTF. CDR3 nucleotides: TGCAGTGCTAGGGGGGTGGCCTACACCTTC.

The chain couples TRBV19 to TRBJ1-1; D gene ambiguous. CDR3 length: 13 residues. The V gene's germline CDR1 is LNHDA and CDR2 SQIVND (reference sequence). The V end was cut by 6 bases, the J end by 0 bases, with 8 bases between. The CDR3 is CASRGRLNTEAFF. Written as DNA, the CDR3 is TGTGCCAGTAGAGGCCGATTGAACACTGAAGCTTTCTTT.

V gene TRBV5-4 combines with J gene TRBJ2-2, with TRBD2 as a possible D gene (7 bases). The CDR3 extends over 15 amino acids. V was clipped by 5 bases and J by 3 bases, with 14 bases between them. CDR1 is SGHNT and CDR2 is YYREEE in the germline V gene (reference sequence). CDR3 region: CASSQGGGDTGELFF. The DNA for the CDR3 is TGTGCCAGCAGTCAAGGGGGGGGCGACACCGGGGAGCTGTTTTTT.

The chain is built from TRBV7-3 and TRBJ2-2, with TRBD1 identical over 11 bases. Trimming at V came to 3 bases and at J to 4 bases, leaving 4 bases not matched to a gene. The CDR3 has 16 residues. CDR1 SGHTA and CDR2 FQGTGA come from the germline V gene. The CDR3 nucleotides are TGTGCCAGCAGCTTTTTAGGGACAGGGGGCACCGGGGAGCTGTTTTTT. Amino acids: CASSFLGTGGTGELFF.

The chain recombines TRBV6-1 with TRBJ1-2; D gene uncertain. Looked up from germline, CDR1 is MNHNS and CDR2 is SASEGT. This CDR3 region has 15 residues. Trimming took 2 bases from V and 7 from J, leaving 17 bases between them. The CDR3 region has the DNA TGTGCCAGCAGTGAAATTTCGAGGCGTGGGAGTGGCTACACCTTC. Translated: CASSEISRRGSGYTF.

This chain links TRBV11-1 with TRBJ2-1; D is ambiguous. Trimming removed 6 bases at V and 6 bases at J, with 15 bases between. CDR3 length equals 14 residues. The germline V gene encodes CDR1 SGHAT and CDR2 FQDESV (reference sequence). The CDR3 loop is CASSLYEVPNEQFF. CDR3 nucleotide sequence: TGTGCCAGCAGTCTTTACGAGGTCCCCAATGAGCAGTTCTTC.

The CDR3 sequence is CASSLATQGTGGGFF. CDR3 sequence (DNA): TGTGCCAGCAGCTTAGCTACTCAGGGGACAGGGGGAGGGTTCTTC. The chain combines TRBV7-2 with TRBJ2-1; 11 bases agree with TRBD1. Germline lookup yields CDR1 SGHTA and CDR2 FQGNSA. V lost 0 bases to trimming and J lost 15 bases; unmatched junction nucleotides: 10. The CDR3 contains 15 residues.

The chain is built from TRBV18 and TRBJ2-3, with TRBD2 matching 8 bases. V shed 2 bases and J 4 bases; nucleotides not matched to a gene: 8. Germline V CDR1 and CDR2: KGHSH, LQKENI. The CDR3 length is 16 residues. In DNA form, the CDR3 reads TGTGCCAGCTCACCAATAGGGCGGGAGGCCCCAGATACGCAGTATTTT. Translated: CASSPIGREAPDTQYF.